The rows below give T cell receptor beta chains drawn from one sample of a study of blood T cells in healthy people across ages. TCRdb re-called the 5' RACE reads with MiXCR, one entry per CDR3 protein. The data hold 550,000 to 650,000 distinct CDR3 sequences, with under 30% observed a single time. Sequences were obtained from blood. These receptors all stem from a woman at least 80 years old in good health. CDR3s include the opening cysteine and the closing phenylalanine or tryptophan. D genes are given only for firm matches. Rows may omit the clone size; those that give it use once, few, many or a size class.

clone_size	v_call	d_call	j_call	cdr3_nt	cdr3_aa
many	TRBV20-1	.	TRBJ2-5	TGCAGTGCTAGAGATGACAAACTTTTCCGGTACTTC	CSARDDKLFRYF
many	TRBV2	.	TRBJ2-3	TGTGCCAGCAGTGTAGGCTTTTCCACAGATACGCAGTATTTT	CASSVGFSTDTQYF
.	TRBV20-1	TRBD2	TRBJ2-1	TGCAGTGCTAGAGATCCCTGGGTAGCGGGGTACAATGAGCAGTTCTTC	CSARDPWVAGYNEQFF
.	TRBV11-2	.	TRBJ2-3	TGTGCCAGCAGCCGGGGGAGGAGCTCCACCATCCGGGATACGCAGTATTTT	CASSRGRSSTIRDTQYF
.	TRBV2	.	TRBJ2-1	TGTGCCAGCAGTTCCCCGGGGCTAGCATCCAACCCTCACAATGAGCAGTTCTTC	CASSSPGLASNPHNEQFF
many	TRBV12-3/TRBV12-4	TRBD1	TRBJ1-1	TGTGCCAGCAGATTAAGGACAGGGGTAACGAACACTGAAGCTTTCTTT	CASRLRTGVTNTEAFF
many	TRBV5-5	TRBD1	TRBJ1-2	TGTGCCAGCAGCCCGACAGGGAAGGAGAGCTATGGCTACACCTTC	CASSPTGKESYGYTF
many	TRBV6-1	.	TRBJ1-6	TGTGCCAGCAGTGACGGACAGCCGGCCTATAATTCACCCCTCCACTTT	CASSDGQPAYNSPLHF
many	TRBV4-1	.	TRBJ2-5	TGCGCCAGCAGCCAAGATGCTGCCAGTCGGGAGACCCAGTACTTC	CASSQDAASRETQYF
many	TRBV27	TRBD1	TRBJ2-5	TGTGCCAGCAGTTTAAGGGGGCGCGTCCAAGAGACCCAGTACTTC	CASSLRGRVQETQYF
.	TRBV27	.	TRBJ1-1	TGTGCCAGCAGTTTCGGCCAGCTGAGCACTGAAGCTTTCTTT	CASSFGQLSTEAFF
.	TRBV2	TRBD2	TRBJ2-1	TGTGCCAGCAACCCAGGACTAGTAGGCAATGAGCAGTTCTTC	CASNPGLVGNEQFF
many	TRBV30	TRBD2	TRBJ2-4	TGTGCCTGGAGTGTCCCCGGGGGGGACATTCAGTACTTC	CAWSVPGGDIQYF
.	TRBV7-2	.	TRBJ2-1	TGTGCCAGCCGACCGGCTAGACAAGAGACCCAGTTCTTC	CASRPARQETQFF
many	TRBV7-6	TRBD1	TRBJ1-6	TGTGCCAGCAGCCTTATGGAGTGGGACAGAAATTCACCCCTCCACTTT	CASSLMEWDRNSPLHF
many	TRBV4-2	TRBD2	TRBJ2-1	TGTGCCAGCAGCCAAGCTACTAGCGGGGGGGCCAGGGAGCAGTTCTTC	CASSQATSGGAREQFF
.	TRBV27	TRBD2	TRBJ2-3	TGTGCCAGCAGTATCAGACTAGCGGGAGAGTTAACAGGTACGCAGTATTTT	CASSIRLAGELTGTQYF
many	TRBV5-1	.	TRBJ2-1	TGCGCCAGCGGCCTTTCACCCCGGGATGAATACAATGAGCAGTTCTTC	CASGLSPRDEYNEQFF
.	TRBV7-9	TRBD2	TRBJ2-5	TGTGCCAGCGAAGGGACTACACAGACCCAGTACTTC	CASEGTTQTQYF
few	TRBV6-2/TRBV6-3	.	TRBJ2-5	TGTGCCAGCAGTTTCCTTCAGGGGAATGACCAGTACTTC	CASSFLQGNDQYF
.	TRBV7-9	TRBD2	TRBJ2-3	TGTGCCAGCAGCTTAGCGTTTCAGGTGCAGCGGGAGCATGGAGATACGCAGTATTTT	CASSLAFQVQREHGDTQYF
many	TRBV27	.	TRBJ1-2	TGTGCCAGCAGGCACAGGGCAGGAGGCTACACCTTC	CASRHRAGGYTF
many	TRBV5-1	.	TRBJ2-7	TGCGCCAGCACCCCAGGCGGATACTACGAGCAGTACTTC	CASTPGGYYEQYF
many	TRBV7-3	TRBD1	TRBJ2-5	TGTGCCAGCAGCTTAGTAGGGGGCGGAGGGACCCAGTACTTC	CASSLVGGGGTQYF
few	TRBV12-3/TRBV12-4	TRBD2	TRBJ2-7	TGTGCCAGCAGTTACTCGACTAGCAGTTCCTACAATGAGCAGTACTTC	CASSYSTSSSYNEQYF
.	TRBV18	.	TRBJ1-5	TGTGCCAGCTCGGCCGGAGTGGATCAGCCCCAGCATTTT	CASSAGVDQPQHF
many	TRBV29-1	.	TRBJ1-2	TGCAGCGTTGCAGAAGGGTTTAACTATGGCTACACCTTC	CSVAEGFNYGYTF
.	TRBV2	.	TRBJ2-6	TGTGCCAGCACCTCCCGGGGGCAGGTTCCCTCTGGGGCCAACGTCCTGACTTTC	CASTSRGQVPSGANVLTF
many	TRBV10-3	.	TRBJ1-2	TGTGCCATCAGTGAAGGACAAGAGGTGGGCTACACCTTC	CAISEGQEVGYTF
many	TRBV20-1	TRBD1	TRBJ1-2	TGCAGTGCTAGAGACTTGGGACAGGGGCCAGGAGGCTACACCTTC	CSARDLGQGPGGYTF
many	TRBV20-1	.	TRBJ2-1	TGCAGTGCTCCAAAAGGGAGACCTTGGTTCTTAAGCTCCTACAATGAGCAGTTCTTC	CSAPKGRPWFLSSYNEQFF
many	TRBV6-1	TRBD1	TRBJ2-5	TGTGCCAGCAGTAGGGACAGGGGAAAAGAGACCCAGTACTTC	CASSRDRGKETQYF
.	TRBV7-9	.	TRBJ2-4	TGTGCCAGCAGCTCCTTGGAAGGGGCGGGGAGCATTCAGTACTTC	CASSSLEGAGSIQYF